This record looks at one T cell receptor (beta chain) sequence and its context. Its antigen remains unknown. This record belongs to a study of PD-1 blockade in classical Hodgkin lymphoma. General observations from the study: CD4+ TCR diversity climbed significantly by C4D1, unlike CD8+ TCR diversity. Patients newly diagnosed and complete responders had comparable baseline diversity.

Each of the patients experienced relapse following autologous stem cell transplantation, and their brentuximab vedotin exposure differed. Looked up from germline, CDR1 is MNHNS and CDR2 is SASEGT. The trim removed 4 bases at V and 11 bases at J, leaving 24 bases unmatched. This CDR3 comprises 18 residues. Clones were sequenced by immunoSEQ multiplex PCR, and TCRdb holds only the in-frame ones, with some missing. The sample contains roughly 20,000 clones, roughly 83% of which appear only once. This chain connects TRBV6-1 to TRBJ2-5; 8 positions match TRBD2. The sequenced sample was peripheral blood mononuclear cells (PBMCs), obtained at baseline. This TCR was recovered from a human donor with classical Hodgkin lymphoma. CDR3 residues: CASSARNPGLGAIGEQYF. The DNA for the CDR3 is TGTGCCAGCAGTGCCAGGAACCCGGGACTAGGGGCGATTGGAGAGCAGTACTTC.